The next 31 T cell receptor beta chains were all read from a single sample in a study of CD8+CD57+ T cells in acquired aplastic anemia. For sequencing, patients were chosen who had shown expansion of CD8+CD57+ cells by flow cytometry. The study profiled TCR beta VDJ and CDR3 using genomic DNA as template. TCRdb re-analysed the reads in MiXCR, keeping a single row per CDR3 protein. The data contain 120,000 or so distinct CDR3 sequences, over 30% of them singletons. Source material: sorted CD4+, CD8+, or CD8+CD57+ T cells (not recorded which) from PBMCs. The receptors stem from a human donor with aplastic anemia.

In its sample, this clonotype was seen many times. The V call is TRBV6-4, the J call TRBJ2-1; D not resolved. The V and J ends lost 0 bases and 4 bases respectively, with 10 bases between them. Per the germline V gene, CDR1 is MRHNA and CDR2 is SNTAGT. This CDR3 is built from 15 residues. The CDR3 bases are TGTGCCAGCAGTGACTCGGACGGAAGGTACAATGAGCAGTTCTTC. Its protein is CASSDSDGRYNEQFF.

This clonotype occurred many times. J is TRBJ2-7 and V is TRBV7-8; D remains ambiguous. Trimming removed 0 bases from V and 1 base from J, with 4 bases in between. Germline V gives CDR1 SGHVS, CDR2 FQNEAQ. The CDR3 has 13 amino acids. CDR3 region: CASSLAESYEQYF. In DNA, the CDR3 is TGTGCCAGCAGCTTAGCAGAGTCCTACGAGCAGTACTTC.

This clonotype was seen just once. The chain recombines TRBV7-3 with TRBJ1-2; TRBD1 matches 8 bases. Germline CDR1 and CDR2: SGHTA and FQGTGA. The CDR3 length is 16 residues. The V and J ends lost 5 bases and 3 bases, in that order; junction bases with no gene match: 11. CDR3 region: CASSVTSGTGHYGYTF. CDR3 in DNA: TGTGCCAGCAGCGTTACTTCCGGGACAGGACACTATGGCTACACCTTC.

About this clonotype: This clone may be a read error of a much larger clone one base away. This sequence joins TRBV6-1 and TRBJ1-2, with D unclear. V lost 1 base, J lost 7 bases, and 10 bases lay in between. The germline V gene has CDR1 MNHNS and CDR2 SASEGT. This CDR3 is built from 13 residues. In DNA, the CDR3 is TGTGCCAGCAGTGAAGAGTGGGAGGGTGGCTACACCTTC. Translated, it gives CASSEEWEGGYTF.

In this sample, this clonotype turned up many times. The V call is TRBV20-1, the J call TRBJ1-2; possibly TRBD1 for D (6 bases). V lost 3 bases and J lost 0, with 17 bases in between. The CDR3 length is 16 residues. In germline, CDR1 is DFQATT, CDR2 SNEGSKA (reference sequence). The CDR3 spells CSARVWRDTSNYGYTF. CDR3 DNA sequence: TGCAGTGCTAGGGTCTGGAGGGACACGTCTAACTATGGCTACACCTTC.

To note about this clonotype: A much larger clone is a single base away; this may be a read error. This chain links TRBV6-5 with TRBJ2-1; no definite D call. The germline V gene has CDR1 MNHEY and CDR2 SVGAGI. V lost 0 bases and J lost 2, with 8 bases in between. The CDR3 runs 15 residues. CDR3 residues: CASSYSVGPYNEQFF. The DNA for the CDR3 is TGTGCCAGCAGTTACTCAGTCGGACCCTACAATGAGCAGTTCTTC.

The rearrangement links TRBV7-2 to TRBJ1-2; TRBD1 is a possible D gene (5 bases). In germline, CDR1 is SGHTA, CDR2 FQGNSA. Between the trimmed V and J ends, which lost 0 bases and 8 bases, there was a span of 19 bases. The CDR3 runs 16 residues. In DNA, the CDR3 is TGTGCCAGCAGCTTAGCCCTGGGGACGGAGGCGCGGGGCTACACCTTC. This sequence encodes CASSLALGTEARGYTF.

This clonotype occurred many times. The chain carries TRBV9 and TRBJ1-2; the D gene is possibly TRBD1 (6 bases). This CDR3 contains 14 residues. The germline V gene has CDR1 SGDLS and CDR2 YYNGEE. V was cut by 4 bases and J by 6 bases, with 16 bases left in between. This CDR3 reads CASSPQRGENGYTF. The CDR3 nucleotides read TGTGCCAGCAGCCCCCAGAGGGGGGAGAATGGCTACACCTTC.

V usage is TRBV15 and J usage is TRBJ2-7; 11 nucleotides agree with TRBD2. V gave up 3 bases and J gave up 4 bases; unmatched junction bases: 5. Looked up from germline, CDR1 is LNHNV and CDR2 is YYDKDF (reference sequence). The CDR3 is 15 residues long. CDR3 in DNA: TGTGCCACCAGCAGTAGCGGGAGGGGGCCTTACGAGCAGTACTTC. This gives the protein CATSSSGRGPYEQYF.

This chain links TRBV24-1 with TRBJ2-7; 7 bases agree with TRBD2. Trimming at V came to 4 bases and at J to 4 bases, leaving 6 bases not matched to a gene. The CDR3 extends over 14 amino acids. Per the germline V gene, CDR1 is KGHDR and CDR2 is SFDVKD. Written as DNA, the CDR3 is TGTGCCACCAGTGAGGGAGGGGACGGTTACGAGCAGTACTTC. Translating it yields CATSEGGDGYEQYF.

V usage is TRBV7-2 and J usage is TRBJ1-6; 9 bases match TRBD1. This CDR3 has 14 residues. Germline-derived CDR1 and CDR2 are SGHTA and FQGNSA. The V gene end was trimmed by 4 bases and the J gene end by 10 bases; junction bases not matched to a gene: 5. The CDR3, as DNA: TGTGCCAGCAGCTCCGGGACAGGGAAATCACCCCTCCACTTT. Translated: CASSSGTGKSPLHF.

This clonotype appeared many times. The chain links TRBV6-1 to TRBJ1-3, with D unresolved. Germline loops: CDR1 MNHNS, CDR2 SASEGT. Trimming removed 0 bases at V and 0 bases at J, with 12 bases between. This CDR3 has 17 residues. The CDR3 coding sequence is TGTGCCAGCAGTGAAGCGCATGGCGGCAGCTCTGGAAACACCATATATTTT. Its protein is CASSEAHGGSSGNTIYF.

Remarks on this clonotype: A much larger clone differs from this one at a single base, so this may be a read error. The chain combines TRBV9 with TRBJ1-4, with a possible D match to TRBD1 (5 bases). Germline CDR1 reads SGDLS; CDR2 reads YYNGEE. The CDR3 totals 15 residues. The CDR3 DNA follows: TGTGCCAGCAGCGTAGGAGGGGCAGGTAATGGAAAACTGTTTTTT. This gives the protein CASSVGGAGNGKLFF.

This clonotype was seen a handful of times. The chain employs TRBV12-3 or TRBV12-4 and TRBJ1-2, with unresolved D. CDR3 length equals 15 residues. Trimming removed 3 bases from V and 1 base from J, with 12 bases in between. CDR3 nucleotides: TGTGCCAGCAGTTTCCCCCCCACCGGTAACTATGGCTACACCTTC. This codes for CASSFPPTGNYGYTF.

The table lists this clonotype with many counts. The chain carries TRBV6-1 and TRBJ2-5; unclear D gene. Germline V gives CDR1 MNHNS, CDR2 SASEGT. The CDR3 extends over 13 amino acids. Trimming removed 2 bases from V and 3 bases from J, with 7 bases in between. The CDR3 here is CASSEIDEETQYF. The CDR3 region has the DNA TGTGCCAGCAGTGAAATAGACGAAGAGACCCAGTACTTC.

J is TRBJ1-2 and V is TRBV10-3; a weak D match, TRBD1 (5 bases). Between the trimmed V and J ends, which lost 2 bases and 4 bases, there was a span of 14 bases. In germline, CDR1 is ENHRY, CDR2 SYGVKD. This CDR3 region has 15 residues. CDR3 in DNA: TGTGCCATCAGTGAGGAGGGGCGGGGTGGCTATGGCTACACCTTC. It is translated as CAISEEGRGGYGYTF.

The CDR3 sequence: CASSPRDLKPYEQYF. The CDR3 nucleotides are TGTGCCAGCAGCCCGCGGGACCTCAAACCCTACGAGCAGTACTTC. The chain couples TRBV7-6 to TRBJ2-7, with D possibly TRBD2 on 6 matching bases. The CDR3 sequence is 15 residues long. Germline values: CDR1 SGHVS, CDR2 FNYEAQ. V was pared by 5 bases and J by 2 bases, with 16 bases between.

The chain links TRBV11-1 to TRBJ2-2; maybe TRBD1 (5 bases). This CDR3 contains 12 residues. V was pared by 5 bases and J by 7 bases, with 8 bases between. Germline V gene lookup returns CDR1 SGHAT and CDR2 FQDESV (reference sequence). CDR3 nucleotide sequence: TGTGCCAGCAGCATCGACAGCGGGGAGCTGTTTTTT. Protein: CASSIDSGELFF. The complete variable domain, with remaining parts taken from reference TRBV11-1 and TRBJ2-2, reads EAEVAQSPRYKITEKSQAVAFWCDPISGHATLYWYRQILGQGPELLVQFQDESVVDDSQLPKDRFSAERLKGVDSTLKIQPAELGDSAMYLCASSIDSGELFFGEGSRLTVL.

Turning to this clonotype: A junction boundary mismatches the germline segment, possibly from a read error. The chain is built from TRBV19 and TRBJ2-3, with D perhaps assigned TRBD1 or TRBD2 (5 bases each). Per germline, CDR1 LNHDA and CDR2 SQIVND (reference sequence). CDR3 size: 16 residues. As DNA, the CDR3 is TGTGCCAGTACCAAGCGACAGTATCCTAGCATAGATACGCAGTATTTT. Translating gives CASTKRQYPSIDTQYF.

This chain uses TRBV29-1 with TRBJ1-1; 7 bases are shared with TRBD1. The germline V gene has CDR1 SQVTM and CDR2 ANQGSEA. This CDR3 is 17 amino acids long. V dropped 6 bases and J dropped 2; count of bases not matched to a gene: 18. DNA for the CDR3: TGCAGCGTCGAAACAATGACAGGGTATTGGGGAAACACTGAAGCTTTCTTT. This encodes CSVETMTGYWGNTEAFF.

This chain connects TRBV24-1 to TRBJ1-2, with D possibly matching TRBD1 (6 bases). CDR1 is KGHDR, CDR2 SFDVKD, per germline. The CDR3 runs to 13 residues. Trimming stripped 7 bases from V and 3 bases from J, with 11 bases between. As DNA, the CDR3 is TGTGCCACCAGCCAAGGACAGCACTATGGCTACACCTTC. Its translation: CATSQGQHYGYTF.

Concerning this clonotype: A junction boundary mismatches the germline segment, possibly from a read error. The chain has TRBV11-1 and TRBJ2-3; TRBD1 agrees at 10 bases. This CDR3 is 16 amino acids long. CDR1 and CDR2 from the germline V gene are SGHAT and FQDESV (reference sequence). CDR3 sequence reads: CASSSRQGASTDTRYF. The DNA for the CDR3 is TGTGCCAGCAGCTCCCGACAGGGGGCTAGCACAGATACGCGGTATTTT.

Judged by abundance, this clonotype is medium-sized. This sequence joins TRBV15 and TRBJ1-3; D gene ambiguous. This CDR3 contains 13 residues. V was shortened by 2 bases and J by 4 bases, with 6 bases between the two germline ends. Germline V gene lookup returns CDR1 LNHNV and CDR2 YYDKDF (reference sequence). The CDR3 sequence: CATSRRSGNTIYF. The CDR3 nucleotides read TGTGCCACCAGCAGAAGGTCCGGAAACACCATATATTTT.

This clonotype occurred many times. This chain joins TRBV9 and TRBJ1-2, with 11 bases fitting TRBD1. The CDR3 totals 14 residues. Germline V gives CDR1 SGDLS, CDR2 YYNGEE. Unmatched junction bases numbered 4, after V lost 3 bases and J lost 6 bases. CDR3 sequence reads: CASSAQDRGHGYTF. The DNA for the CDR3 is TGTGCCAGCAGCGCTCAGGACAGGGGGCATGGCTACACCTTC.

Ten or more counts support this clonotype. The rearrangement links TRBV2 to TRBJ2-3, with a possible D match to TRBD2 (5 bases). V was clipped by 2 bases and J by 5 bases, with 17 bases between them. The CDR3 covers 16 residues. Looked up from germline, CDR1 is SNHLY and CDR2 is FYNNEI. CDR3 sequence reads: CASSEIQASAGDTQYF. The CDR3 region has the DNA TGTGCCAGCAGTGAAATCCAGGCTTCCGCGGGAGATACGCAGTATTTT.

The genes are TRBV28 and TRBJ2-3; D ambiguous. This CDR3 has 16 amino acids. Germline assignment: CDR1 MDHEN and CDR2 SYDVKM. The ends were cut back, 1 base at V and 5 bases at J, with 16 bases in the middle. The CDR3 loop reads CASSLSVFVGKDTQYF. The CDR3 DNA reads TGTGCCAGCAGTTTATCGGTTTTCGTGGGAAAAGATACGCAGTATTTT.

Points on this clonotype: A clone one base away is much larger, so this may be a read error. The chain links TRBV20-1 to TRBJ1-3; D not resolved. CDR3 length equals 13 residues. CDR1 is DFQATT and CDR2 is SNEGSKA in the germline V gene (reference sequence). The CDR3 is CSARQGFRNAIYF. The DNA for the CDR3 is TGCAGTGCTAGGCAAGGTTTTAGAAACGCCATATATTTT.

The chain joins TRBV4-1 to TRBJ1-2; 7 bases fit TRBD1. The CDR3 loop spans 14 amino acids. V lost 0 bases to trimming and J lost 7 bases; unmatched junction nucleotides: 5. Looked up from germline, CDR1 is MGHRA and CDR2 is YSYEKL. CDR3 coding DNA: TGCGCCAGCAGCCAAGAGGGGAGGGGGCCTGGCTACACCTTC. Amino acids: CASSQEGRGPGYTF.

This sequence joins TRBV5-1 and TRBJ2-5, with a possible D match to TRBD2 (7 bases). V shed 5 bases and J shed 5 bases, with 10 bases lying between them. CDR1 is SGHRS and CDR2 is YFSETQ in the germline V gene. The CDR3 runs 12 residues. CDR3 in amino acids: CASRGGRETQYF. The CDR3 DNA reads as TGCGCCAGCAGGGGGGGGCGGGAGACCCAGTACTTC.

With respect to this clonotype: Possible read error: a much larger clone is one base away. This rearrangement joins TRBV12-3 or TRBV12-4 to TRBJ2-3; TRBD2 might be the D (5 bases). The CDR3 is 11 residues long. CDR3 in amino acids: CTSQSGGGQYF. The CDR3 region has the DNA TGTACCAGCCAGTCTGGAGGAGGGCAGTATTTT.

This clonotype was counted at least ten times. The J gene is TRBJ1-5, the V gene TRBV30; D is undetermined. V lost 1 base and J 7 bases, leaving 11 bases between the germline ends. The CDR3 runs 13 residues. The germline gives CDR1 GTSNPN, CDR2 SVGIG (reference sequence). CDR3 bases: TGTGCCTGGAGTGAGGGTTGGTCACAGCCCCAGCATTTT. Protein product: CAWSEGWSQPQHF.